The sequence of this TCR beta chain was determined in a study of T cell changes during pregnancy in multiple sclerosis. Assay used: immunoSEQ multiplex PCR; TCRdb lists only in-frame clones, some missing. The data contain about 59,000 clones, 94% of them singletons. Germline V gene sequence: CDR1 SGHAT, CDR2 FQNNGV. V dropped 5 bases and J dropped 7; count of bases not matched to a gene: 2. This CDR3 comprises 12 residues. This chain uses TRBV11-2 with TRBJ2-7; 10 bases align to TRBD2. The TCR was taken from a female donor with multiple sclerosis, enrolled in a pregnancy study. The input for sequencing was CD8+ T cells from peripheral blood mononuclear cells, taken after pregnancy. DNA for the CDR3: TGTGCCAGCAGCCCGGGACTAGCGGAGCAGTACTTC. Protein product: CASSPGLAEQYF.